These 24 T cell receptor beta chains originate from one sample sequenced in a study of T cell responses to AZD1222 COVID-19 vaccine. The protocol was immunoSEQ multiplex PCR, while the TCRdb copy is restricted to in-frame clones and leaves out a portion. The repertoire holds some 190,000 clones, with about 93% as singletons. Here the sequenced sample was peripheral blood, taken 28 days after the second AZD1222 dose. The source is an adult who received the AZD1222 COVID-19 vaccine.

The chain combines TRBV18 with TRBJ2-5; D tentatively reads TRBD1 or TRBD2 (6 bases each). CDR3 size: 14 residues. V was trimmed by 0 bases and J by 5 bases, leaving 10 bases between them. Germline V gene sequence: CDR1 KGHSH, CDR2 LQKENI. CDR3 sequence (DNA): TGTGCCAGCTCACCACCCCACGGGGGCGAGACCCAGTACTTC. As protein: CASSPPHGGETQYF.

J is TRBJ1-2 and V is TRBV5-1; D gene unclear. The V and J ends lost 1 base and 7 bases respectively, with 11 bases between them. The CDR3 has 13 amino acids. Germline V gene data show CDR1 as SGHRS and CDR2 as YFSETQ. As DNA, the CDR3 is TGCGCCAGCAGCTTGATCGGCAATGGTGGCTACACCTTC. This gives the protein CASSLIGNGGYTF.

The genes are TRBV28 and TRBJ1-5; D gene uncertain. Germline CDR1 is MDHEN and CDR2 is SYDVKM. The CDR3 spans 15 residues. The V end was cut by 6 bases, the J end by 6 bases, with 18 bases between. The CDR3 DNA follows: TGTGCCAGCAGCTTCGACCGATCGAACAGTCAGCCCCAGCATTTT. This gives the protein CASSFDRSNSQPQHF. The complete variable domain, with remaining parts taken from reference TRBV28 and TRBJ1-5, reads DVKVTQSSRYLVKRTGEKVFLECVQDMDHENMFWYRQDPGLGLRLIYFSYDVKMKEKGDIPEGYSVSREKKERFSLILESASTNQTSMYLCASSFDRSNSQPQHFGDGTRLSIL.

The CDR3 coding sequence is TGTGCCAGCAGCTCGGACAGGGGGGAAAAACTGTTTTTT. Translating gives CASSSDRGEKLFF. The V and J genes are TRBV7-2 and TRBJ1-4; TRBD1 aligns across 10 bases. J gave up 8 bases and V 4 bases, and 1 base lay outside the gene matches. This CDR3 spans 13 amino acids. Germline V gene lookup returns CDR1 SGHTA and CDR2 FQGNSA.

The rearrangement joins TRBV18 to TRBJ1-2; 7 bases align to TRBD1. V gave up 1 base and J gave up 3 bases; unmatched junction bases: 17. The CDR3 is made up of 19 amino acids. CDR1 KGHSH and CDR2 LQKENI come from the germline V gene. The CDR3 coding sequence is TGTGCCAGCTCACCACAAAGGGGGCAGGCTTCAATTAAGGACTATGGCTACACCTTC. Amino acids: CASSPQRGQASIKDYGYTF.

This rearrangement joins TRBV6-5 to TRBJ1-5; D is unclear. V was pared by 2 bases and J by 3 bases, with 5 bases between. This CDR3 is 13 amino acids long. CDR1 and CDR2 (germline): MNHEY, SVGAGI. The CDR3 coding sequence is TGTGCCAGCAGTTACGCCGACAATCAGCCCCAGCATTTT. Protein product: CASSYADNQPQHF.

The J gene is TRBJ2-7, the V gene TRBV11-2; perhaps TRBD1 as D (6 bases). Germline V gene lookup returns CDR1 SGHAT and CDR2 FQNNGV. The CDR3 loop spans 16 amino acids. V was pared by 7 bases and J by 7 bases, with 26 bases between. CDR3 protein: CASTLSSGVVAREQYF. DNA for the CDR3: TGTGCCAGCACCTTGTCGTCAGGGGTTGTAGCGAGGGAGCAGTACTTC.

The rearrangement uses TRBV7-2 and TRBJ1-1; unclear D gene. Germline CDR1 reads SGHTA; CDR2 reads FQGNSA. V gave up 5 bases and J gave up 4 bases, with 17 bases separating them. The CDR3 loop spans 15 amino acids. The CDR3 region is CASSHPAGSGTEAFF. In nucleotides, the CDR3 is TGTGCCAGCAGCCACCCGGCCGGGTCCGGCACTGAAGCTTTCTTT.

The chain joins TRBV6-2 or TRBV6-3 to TRBJ1-1, with D perhaps TRBD1 (5 bases). This CDR3 region has 14 residues. Germline V gene data show CDR1 as MNHEY and CDR2 as SVGEGT. Trimming stripped 6 bases from V and 1 base from J, with 12 bases between. The CDR3 bases are TGTGCCAGCAGCCTCGGGACTGCGAACACTGAAGCTTTCTTT. Its protein product is CASSLGTANTEAFF.

In DNA form, the CDR3 reads TGCGCCAGCAGCCAAGGATGGAAACGGGGTAGTCAGGACACCGGGGAGCTGTTTTTT. This encodes CASSQGWKRGSQDTGELFF. The chain combines TRBV4-3 with TRBJ2-2; D perhaps matches TRBD2 (5 bases). Deletions cut 1 base from V and 3 bases from J, with 21 bases between. Per germline, CDR1 LGHNA and CDR2 YSLEER. The CDR3 covers 19 residues.

V usage is TRBV9 and J usage is TRBJ2-7, with D hard to call. Germline V gene lookup returns CDR1 SGDLS and CDR2 YYNGEE. The germline V and J ends were trimmed by 6 bases and 0 bases, with 16 bases remaining between them. There are 15 residues in the CDR3. As DNA, the CDR3 is TGTGCCAGCAACCCCAACCTGGGAAACTCCTACGAGCAGTACTTC. It translates to CASNPNLGNSYEQYF.

This chain connects TRBV18 to TRBJ2-2; 8 positions match TRBD1. CDR1 KGHSH and CDR2 LQKENI come from the germline V gene. This CDR3 is 15 amino acids long. V shed 5 bases and J 5 bases; nucleotides not matched to a gene: 7. The CDR3 nucleotides are TGTGCCAGCTCAACCCAGGGGGCTAGAACCGGGGAGCTGTTTTTT. Translation: CASSTQGARTGELFF.

This clone was recorded once. The rearrangement links TRBV5-4 to TRBJ1-3; 7 nucleotides agree with TRBD1. The germline V gene has CDR1 SGHNT and CDR2 YYREEE (reference sequence). Losses at the gene ends were 4 bases for V and 4 bases for J; bases not matched to a gene: 8. This CDR3 spans 15 amino acids. Here the CDR3 reads CASSLTGVSGNTIYF. As DNA, the CDR3 is TGTGCCAGCAGCCTAACAGGGGTCTCCGGAAACACCATATATTTT.

This clone was recorded once. The chain couples TRBV5-6 to TRBJ2-7; 7 bases line up with TRBD1. With 3 bases clipped from V and 6 bases from J, the junction kept 9 bases outside the gene matches. In germline, CDR1 is SGHDT, CDR2 YYEEEE. CDR3 length: 14 amino acids. CDR3 in amino acids: CASSSTGESVEQYF. CDR3 coding DNA: TGTGCCAGCAGCTCCACAGGGGAGTCAGTCGAGCAGTACTTC.

This chain connects TRBV2 to TRBJ1-2; maybe TRBD1 (5 bases). V dropped 6 bases and J dropped 4 bases, with 15 bases sitting between them. Per the germline V gene, CDR1 is SNHLY and CDR2 is FYNNEI. The CDR3 is made up of 14 amino acids. As DNA, the CDR3 is TGTGCCAGCAGCAAGGACGGGACGTCCTATGGCTACACCTTC. Translation gives CASSKDGTSYGYTF.

The CDR3 loop is CASSLESTGAGNTIYF. The CDR3 DNA sequence: TGTGCCAGCAGCTTGGAGTCGACAGGGGCTGGAAACACCATATATTTT. This chain uses TRBV5-4 with TRBJ1-3; the match to TRBD1 covers 8 bases. Looked up from germline, CDR1 is SGHNT and CDR2 is YYREEE (reference sequence). CDR3 length equals 16 residues. J was trimmed by 2 bases and V by 0 bases; bases with no gene match: 4. Together with reference TRBV5-4 and TRBJ1-3, the CDR3 gives the full variable domain: ETGVTQSPTHLIKTRGQQVTLRCSSQSGHNTVSWYQQALGQGPQFIFQYYREEENGRGNFPPRFSGLQFPNYSSELNVNALELDDSALYLCASSLESTGAGNTIYFGEGSWLTVV.

The chain links TRBV7-2 to TRBJ2-7, with 7 bases lining up with TRBD2. The CDR3 length is 14 residues. V trimming: 1 base; J trimming: 3 bases; junction bases outside the gene matches: 3. CDR1 and CDR2 (germline): SGHTA, FQGNSA. The CDR3 DNA reads TGTGCCAGCAGCTTAGGGGGCGGGAGCTACGAGCAGTACTTC. Amino acid sequence: CASSLGGGSYEQYF.

This clone was detected a few times. The chain combines TRBV20-1 with TRBJ1-5; D may be TRBD1 (5 bases). Per germline, CDR1 DFQATT and CDR2 SNEGSKA (reference sequence). The CDR3 spans 15 residues. The V and J ends lost 3 bases and 2 bases respectively, with 14 bases between them. The CDR3 nucleotides read TGCAGTGCTAGTGGGGAGGGAGGGGGCAATCAGCCCCAGCATTTT. This encodes CSASGEGGGNQPQHF.

The chain is built from TRBV28 and TRBJ2-5; weak D call: TRBD1 (6 bases). The ends were cut back, 6 bases at V and 4 bases at J, with 18 bases in the middle. Looked up from germline, CDR1 is MDHEN and CDR2 is SYDVKM. This CDR3 is 15 amino acids long. The CDR3 nucleotides are TGTGCCAGCAGCAGCCCCAGGGGATGGGCAGAGACCCAGTACTTC. This codes for CASSSPRGWAETQYF.

V usage is TRBV7-2 and J usage is TRBJ2-3; D ambiguous. This CDR3 is 14 amino acids long. CDR1 SGHTA and CDR2 FQGNSA come from the germline V gene. Trimming stripped 2 bases from V and 1 base from J, with 7 bases between. CDR3 sequence reads: CASSLSARTDTQYF. The CDR3 DNA is TGTGCCAGCAGCTTATCCGCCCGCACAGATACGCAGTATTTT.

The chain combines TRBV9 with TRBJ1-2; a possible D gene is TRBD1 (5 bases). Germline CDR1 SGDLS, CDR2 YYNGEE. The ends were cut back, 0 bases at V and 5 bases at J, with 11 bases in the middle. The CDR3 is made up of 14 amino acids. The CDR3: CASSVEDIGYGYTF. The CDR3 nucleotides are TGTGCCAGCAGCGTAGAGGACATAGGGTATGGCTACACCTTC. The full variable domain, its missing parts supplied by reference TRBV9 and TRBJ1-2, is DSGVTQTPKHLITATGQRVTLRCSPRSGDLSVYWYQQSLDQGLQFLIQYYNGEERAKGNILERFSAQQFPDLHSELNLSSLELGDSALYFCASSVEDIGYGYTFGSGTRLTVV.

V gene TRBV7-9 combines with J gene TRBJ1-2; no firm D call. V gave up 1 base and J gave up 7 bases, with 13 bases separating them. The CDR3 length is 14 residues. In germline, CDR1 is SEHNR, CDR2 FQNEAQ (reference sequence). The CDR3 DNA is TGTGCCAGCAGCTTAGGTCCAAGTTGGGGTGGCTACACCTTC. Its translation is CASSLGPSWGGYTF.

The chain links TRBV5-1 to TRBJ2-7, with D possibly being TRBD1 or TRBD2 (7 bases each). Trimming cost V 4 bases and J 2 bases, with 16 bases left between them. The germline V gene has CDR1 SGHRS and CDR2 YFSETQ. The CDR3 totals 15 residues. CDR3 sequence (DNA): TGCGCCAGCAGCACCCCCCAGGGGGGGACCTACGAGCAGTACTTC. Protein product: CASSTPQGGTYEQYF.

The chain combines TRBV6-6 with TRBJ1-1, with unresolved D. The germline CDR1 and CDR2 sequences are MNHNY and SVGAGI (reference sequence). Trimming removed 11 bases from V and 1 base from J, with 5 bases in between. This CDR3 has 10 amino acids. The CDR3 reads CAARNTEAFF. The CDR3 region has the DNA TGTGCCGCCCGGAACACTGAAGCTTTCTTT.